This T cell receptor beta chain was obtained from a study of CD8 T cells in Susac syndrome. When the RNA was reverse transcribed, random hexamers were used with an input of roughly 0.45 to 1 ug. TCRdb itself ran the immunoSEQ multiplex PCR reads through MiXCR, one entry per CDR3 protein. The data show 100,000 to 150,000 distinct CDR3 sequences, with approximately 95% seen just once and around 0.3% held by the top ten. J gave up 0 bases and V 4 bases, and 3 bases lay outside the gene matches. The germline gives CDR1 SQVTM, CDR2 ANQGSEA. The CDR3 is made up of 13 amino acids. The source is a human donor with multiple sclerosis. This chain links TRBV29-1 with TRBJ2-7; 7 bases align to TRBD2. The sequenced sample was CD8+ T cells from PBMCs. CDR3 in amino acids: CSVASGDSYEQYV. As DNA, the CDR3 is TGCAGCGTTGCCAGCGGGGACTCCTACGAGCAGTACGTC.